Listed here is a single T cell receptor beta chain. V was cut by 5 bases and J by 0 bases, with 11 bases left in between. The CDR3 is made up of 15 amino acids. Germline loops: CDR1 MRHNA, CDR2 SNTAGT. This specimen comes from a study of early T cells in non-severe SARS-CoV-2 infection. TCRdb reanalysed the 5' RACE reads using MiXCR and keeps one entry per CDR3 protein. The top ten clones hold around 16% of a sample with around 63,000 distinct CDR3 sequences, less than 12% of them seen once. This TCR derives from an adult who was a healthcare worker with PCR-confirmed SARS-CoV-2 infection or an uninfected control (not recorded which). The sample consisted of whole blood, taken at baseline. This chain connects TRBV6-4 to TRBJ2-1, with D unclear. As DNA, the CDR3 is TGTGCCAGCAGTCGCGACGCCACCTCCTACAATGAGCAGTTCTTC. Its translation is CASSRDATSYNEQFF.